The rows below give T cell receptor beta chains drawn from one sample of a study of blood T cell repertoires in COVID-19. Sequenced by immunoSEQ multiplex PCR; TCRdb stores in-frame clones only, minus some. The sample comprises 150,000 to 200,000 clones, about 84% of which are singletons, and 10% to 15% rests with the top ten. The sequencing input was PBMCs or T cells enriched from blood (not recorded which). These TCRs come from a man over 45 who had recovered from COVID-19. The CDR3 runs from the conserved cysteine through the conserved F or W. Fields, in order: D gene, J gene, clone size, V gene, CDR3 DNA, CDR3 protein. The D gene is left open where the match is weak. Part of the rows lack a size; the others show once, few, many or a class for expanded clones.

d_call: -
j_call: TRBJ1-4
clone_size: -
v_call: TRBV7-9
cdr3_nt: TGTGCCGGGTCAATAGGGGTCGTCGAAAAACTGTTTTTT
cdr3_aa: CAGSIGVVEKLFF

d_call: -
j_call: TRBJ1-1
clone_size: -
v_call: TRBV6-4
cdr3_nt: TGTGCCAGCAGTGATAGTGAGGGTTTGAACACTGAAGCTTTCTTT
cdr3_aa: CASSDSEGLNTEAFF

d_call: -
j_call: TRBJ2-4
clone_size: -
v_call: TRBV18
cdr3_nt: TGTGCCAGCAACACCTACAGTCGTCCCTCAGCCAAAAACATTCAGTACTTC
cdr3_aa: CASNTYSRPSAKNIQYF

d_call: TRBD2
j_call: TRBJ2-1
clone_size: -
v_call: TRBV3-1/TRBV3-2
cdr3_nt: TGTGCCAGCAGCCAGCGGCGGGGGGACCTTTCCTACAATGAGCAGTTCTTC
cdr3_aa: CASSQRRGDLSYNEQFF

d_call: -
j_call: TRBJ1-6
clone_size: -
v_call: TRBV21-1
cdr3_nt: TGTGCCAGCACCCGGACAGGGGGTAAAGGTCCCTTTAATTCACCCCTCCACTTT
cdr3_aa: CASTRTGGKGPFNSPLHF

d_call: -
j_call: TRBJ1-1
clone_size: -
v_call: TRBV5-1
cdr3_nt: TGCGCCAGCAGCTTGGGCTTAACAGCTGAAGCTTTCTTT
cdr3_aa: CASSLGLTAEAFF

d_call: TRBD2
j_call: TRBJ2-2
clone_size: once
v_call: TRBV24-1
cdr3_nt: TGTGCCACCAGTGACCAGACGGGACTACAGACCGGGGAGCTGTTTTTT
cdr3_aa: CATSDQTGLQTGELFF

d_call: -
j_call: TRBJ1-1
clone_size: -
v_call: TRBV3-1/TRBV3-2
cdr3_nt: TGTGCCAGCAGCCAAGGGAGCTCCGGGTGGAACACTGAAGCTTTCTTT
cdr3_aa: CASSQGSSGWNTEAFF

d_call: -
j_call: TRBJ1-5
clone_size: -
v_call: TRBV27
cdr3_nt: TGTGCCAGCAGTCCCCTGTTAAATAGCAATCAGCCCCAGCATTTT
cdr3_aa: CASSPLLNSNQPQHF

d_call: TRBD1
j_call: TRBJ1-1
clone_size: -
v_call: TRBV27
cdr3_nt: TGTGCCAGCAGTTTCAGGAGGGGACAGGGGACCACTGAAGCTTTCTTT
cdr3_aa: CASSFRRGQGTTEAFF

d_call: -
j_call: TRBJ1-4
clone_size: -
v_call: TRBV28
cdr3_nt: TGTGCCAGCAACCCGGCGGGGGGCGGTTGGGAAAAACTGTTTTTT
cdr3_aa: CASNPAGGGWEKLFF

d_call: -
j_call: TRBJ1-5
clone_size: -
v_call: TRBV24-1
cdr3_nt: TGTGCCACCAGTGCCGGACAGTCCAATCAGCCCCAGCATTTT
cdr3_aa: CATSAGQSNQPQHF

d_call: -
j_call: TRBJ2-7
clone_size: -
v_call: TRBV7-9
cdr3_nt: TGTGCCAGCAGCCCCCAGGGAGGTTACGAGCAGTACTTC
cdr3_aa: CASSPQGGYEQYF

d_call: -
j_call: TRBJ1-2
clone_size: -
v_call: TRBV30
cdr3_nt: TGTGCCTGGAGTGTACAGGGCTCCTCGACGGGCTACACCTTC
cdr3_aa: CAWSVQGSSTGYTF

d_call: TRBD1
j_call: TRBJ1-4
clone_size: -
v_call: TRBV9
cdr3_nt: TGTGCCAGCAGCGTTACTCCCGGGACAGGGGGGGAAAAACTGTTTTTT
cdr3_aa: CASSVTPGTGGEKLFF

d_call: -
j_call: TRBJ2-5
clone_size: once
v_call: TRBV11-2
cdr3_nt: TGTGCCAGCAGCTTAGAACAGTTGATAGAGACCCAGTACTTC
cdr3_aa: CASSLEQLIETQYF

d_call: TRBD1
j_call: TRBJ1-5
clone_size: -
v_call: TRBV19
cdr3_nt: TGTGCCAGTAGTATCACCACAGGGGGCAAGGGGAAGCCCCAGCATTTT
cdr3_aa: CASSITTGGKGKPQHF

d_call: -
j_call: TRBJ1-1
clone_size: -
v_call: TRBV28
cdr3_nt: TGTGCCAGCAGTAGGGGATTGTACACTGAAGCTTTCTTT
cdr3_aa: CASSRGLYTEAFF

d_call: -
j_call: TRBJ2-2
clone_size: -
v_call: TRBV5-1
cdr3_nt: TGCGCCAGCAGCTTGGGTGCGGCGAACACCGGGGAGCTGTTTTTT
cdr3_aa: CASSLGAANTGELFF

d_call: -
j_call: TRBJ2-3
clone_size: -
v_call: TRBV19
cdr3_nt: TGTGCCAGTAGTACCAGAGGGGGGGCTGGAGATACGCAGTATTTT
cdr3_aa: CASSTRGGAGDTQYF

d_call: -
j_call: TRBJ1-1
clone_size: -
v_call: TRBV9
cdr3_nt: TGTGCCAGCAGCTTGCGGACAGAAATGAACACTGAAGCTTTCTTT
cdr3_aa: CASSLRTEMNTEAFF

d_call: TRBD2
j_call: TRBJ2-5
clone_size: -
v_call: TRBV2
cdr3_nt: TGTGCCAGCAGTCTACTAGCGGGGACTCAAGAGACCCAGTACTTC
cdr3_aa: CASSLLAGTQETQYF

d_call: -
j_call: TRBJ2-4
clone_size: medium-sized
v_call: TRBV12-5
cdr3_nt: TGTGCTAGTGCCCAAGGAGGGCTGCTAGCCAAAAACATTCAGTACTTC
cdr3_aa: CASAQGGLLAKNIQYF

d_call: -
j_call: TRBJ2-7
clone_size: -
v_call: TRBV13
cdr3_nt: TGTGCCAGCAGCTTGAGGACAGCTCCGAACGAGCAGTACTTC
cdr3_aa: CASSLRTAPNEQYF

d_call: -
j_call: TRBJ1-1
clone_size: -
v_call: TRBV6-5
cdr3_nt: TGTGCCAGCAGTTACTCCGGGGTAGGAGTCACTGAAGCTTTCTTT
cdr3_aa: CASSYSGVGVTEAFF

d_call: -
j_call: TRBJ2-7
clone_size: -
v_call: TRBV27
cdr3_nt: TGTGCCAGCAGTTTACAGCCGGGGACCTACGAGCAGTACTTC
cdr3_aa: CASSLQPGTYEQYF

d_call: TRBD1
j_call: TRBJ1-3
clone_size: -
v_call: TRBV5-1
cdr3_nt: TGCGCCAGCGCGGGACAGCTCATTAGCTCTGGAAACACCATATATTTT
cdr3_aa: CASAGQLISSGNTIYF

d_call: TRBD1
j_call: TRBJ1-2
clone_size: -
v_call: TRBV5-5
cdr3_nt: TGTGCCAGCAGCCGGACAGGGGGTGAGAACTATGGCTACACCTTC
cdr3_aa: CASSRTGGENYGYTF